This entry lists 21 T cell receptor beta chains sequenced from one sample in a study of shared clonotypes between healthy human individuals. TCRdb's copy holds only in-frame clones and misses some; the assay was immunoSEQ multiplex PCR. The table records around 2.1 million clones, more than 90% of them present only once. What was sequenced was naive CD4+ T cells sorted from blood. The subset is: CD45RA+ positively selected. These TCRs come from a man between 18 and 29 years old in good health.

Points on this clone: The sample carries other DNA sequences with the same CDR3. The chain carries TRBV10-3 and TRBJ2-5; possible D gene TRBD2, 7 bases. CDR1 is ENHRY, CDR2 SYGVKD, per germline. With 8 bases removed from V and 5 bases from J, the gap between germline ends came to 12 bases. There are 12 residues in the CDR3. CDR3 loop: CAISGGGETQYF. In DNA, the CDR3 is TGTGCCATCTCTGGGGGGGGCGAGACCCAGTACTTC.

The chain is built from TRBV5-6 and TRBJ1-6; 9 nucleotides align to TRBD1. Germline V gene data show CDR1 as SGHDT and CDR2 as YYEEEE. This CDR3 is built from 16 residues. V lost 0 bases to trimming and J lost 7 bases; unmatched junction nucleotides: 5. The DNA of the CDR3 is TGTGCCAGCAGCTTGGAACAGGGGGCGCGGAATTCACCCCTCCACTTT. Translated, it gives CASSLEQGARNSPLHF.

This clone was recorded once. This chain uses TRBV6-1 with TRBJ2-5, with 7 bases fitting TRBD1. V dropped 6 bases and J dropped 5; count of bases not matched to a gene: 9. The CDR3 runs 14 residues. Germline-derived CDR1 and CDR2 are MNHNS and SASEGT. The CDR3 region has the DNA TGTGCCAGCAGCCCCGGGACAGTTGGGGAGACCCAGTACTTC. Its protein product is CASSPGTVGETQYF.

V usage is TRBV7-9 and J usage is TRBJ2-5; TRBD2 matches 15 bases. The CDR3 consists of 19 residues. Unmatched junction bases numbered 13, after V lost 5 bases and J lost 3 bases. Germline V gene data show CDR1 as SEHNR and CDR2 as FQNEAQ (reference sequence). The CDR3 loop reads CASSQPGLAGGLLKETQYF. CDR3 coding DNA: TGTGCCAGCAGCCAGCCGGGACTAGCGGGAGGACTGTTGAAAGAGACCCAGTACTTC.

CDR3 loop: CASSLTATSWFYEQYF. The CDR3 coding sequence is TGTGCCAGCAGCTTGACGGCGACTAGCTGGTTCTACGAGCAGTACTTC. This chain links TRBV5-6 with TRBJ2-7; 7 positions match TRBD2. In germline, CDR1 is SGHDT, CDR2 YYEEEE. V trimming: 1 base; J trimming: 3 bases; junction bases outside the gene matches: 10. This CDR3 contains 16 residues.

The J gene is TRBJ1-2, the V gene TRBV6-5; D remains unclear. Germline V lookup: CDR1 MNHEY, CDR2 SVGAGI. The length of the CDR3 is 14 residues. The germline V and J ends were trimmed by 0 bases and 2 bases, with 7 bases remaining between them. The CDR3 is CASSYSWQNYGYTF. The CDR3 DNA sequence: TGTGCCAGCAGTTACTCGTGGCAGAACTATGGCTACACCTTC.

The chain links TRBV7-9 to TRBJ1-2, with TRBD1 matching 8 bases. The germline gives CDR1 SEHNR, CDR2 FQNEAQ (reference sequence). This CDR3 contains 15 residues. J was trimmed by 8 bases and V by 0 bases; bases with no gene match: 8. The CDR3 sequence is CASSLAGQGAPGYTF. CDR3 coding DNA: TGTGCCAGCAGCTTAGCGGGGCAGGGGGCGCCCGGCTACACCTTC.

The V call is TRBV6-5, the J call TRBJ1-6, with D hard to call. CDR1 and CDR2 from the germline V gene are MNHEY and SVGAGI. The V and J ends lost 0 bases and 9 bases respectively, with 9 bases between them. CDR3 length: 14 residues. The CDR3 DNA follows: TGTGCCAGCAGTTACTCTGGGGAGGGTTCACCCCTCCACTTT. It encodes CASSYSGEGSPLHF.

This clone was seen only once. The same CDR3 arises from other DNA sequences in this sample as well. The chain couples TRBV4-2 to TRBJ1-2; maybe TRBD1 (6 bases). The length of the CDR3 is 14 residues. V lost 6 bases and J 4 bases, leaving 15 bases between the germline ends. Germline V lookup: CDR1 LGHNA, CDR2 YNFKEQ. CDR3 coding DNA: TGTGCCAGCAGTCGCCAACAGGGCATCTATGGCTACACCTTC. As protein: CASSRQQGIYGYTF.

The chain couples TRBV10-3 to TRBJ1-2; D is possibly TRBD1 (6 bases). Germline assignment: CDR1 ENHRY and CDR2 SYGVKD. V lost 0 bases and J 8 bases, leaving 10 bases between the germline ends. The CDR3 consists of 13 residues. CDR3 nucleotide sequence: TGTGCCATCAGTGAGTCGCAGGGGTGGGGCTACACCTTC. Its protein product is CAISESQGWGYTF.

This clone occurred once. The chain combines TRBV18 with TRBJ2-5, with D perhaps TRBD1 (6 bases). Trimming took off 5 bases at V and 5 bases at J, with 18 bases between the two ends. The CDR3 is made up of 15 amino acids. The germline gives CDR1 KGHSH, CDR2 LQKENI. The CDR3 sequence is CASSFRDTETETQYF. CDR3 DNA: TGTGCCAGCTCATTCCGGGACACTGAAACGGAGACCCAGTACTTC.

The CDR3, as DNA: TGTGCCATCAGTCCGGGACAGGATGGCGTCCAAGAGACCCAGTACTTC. It yields the protein CAISPGQDGVQETQYF. The chain couples TRBV10-3 to TRBJ2-5, with 8 bases aligning to TRBD1. J was trimmed by 1 base and V by 5 bases; bases with no gene match: 9. The CDR3 loop spans 16 amino acids. Looked up from germline, CDR1 is ENHRY and CDR2 is SYGVKD.

This rearrangement joins TRBV5-6 to TRBJ2-7; D possibly corresponds to TRBD2 (5 bases). CDR3 size: 15 residues. V was clipped by 4 bases and J by 2 bases, with 16 bases between them. The germline gives CDR1 SGHDT, CDR2 YYEEEE. DNA of the CDR3: TGTGCCAGCAGCCTCCTGGGAGCCTTGACCTACGAGCAGTACTTC. Its translation: CASSLLGALTYEQYF. Supplemented by reference TRBV5-6 and TRBJ2-7, the full variable domain reads DAGVTQSPTHLIKTRGQQVTLRCSPKSGHDTVSWYQQALGQGPQFIFQYYEEEERQRGNFPDRFSGHQFPNYSSELNVNALLLGDSALYLCASSLLGALTYEQYFGPGTRLTVT.

CDR3 in amino acids: CASSLELRIEGGSEKLFF. CDR3 bases: TGTGCCAGCAGCTTAGAACTCAGGATTGAAGGCGGGAGTGAAAAACTGTTTTTT. The genes are TRBV7-9 and TRBJ1-4; D unresolved. The CDR3 loop spans 18 amino acids. CDR1 and CDR2 (germline): SEHNR, FQNEAQ (reference sequence). V was clipped by 1 base and J by 7 bases, with 22 bases between them. Variable domain in full (rest from reference TRBV7-9 and TRBJ1-4): DTGVSQNPRHKITKRGQNVTFRCDPISEHNRLYWYRQTLGQGPEFLTYFQNEAQLEKSRLLSDRFSAERPKGSFSTLEIQRTEQGDSAMYLCASSLELRIEGGSEKLFFGSGTQLSVL.

V gene TRBV19 combines with J gene TRBJ2-7, with D perhaps matching TRBD1 (6 bases). V gave up 7 bases and J gave up 2 bases, with 12 bases separating them. The CDR3 contains 13 residues. Germline assignment: CDR1 LNHDA and CDR2 SQIVND (reference sequence). The CDR3 reads CASKRQGTYEQYF. CDR3 DNA: TGTGCCAGTAAGAGGCAGGGGACCTACGAGCAGTACTTC.

The CDR3 bases are TGCGCCAGCAGCCAACAGGGAGTTGGGGCCAACGTCCTGACTTTC. It yields the protein CASSQQGVGANVLTF. This chain links TRBV4-3 with TRBJ2-6; D is possibly TRBD1 or TRBD2 (5 bases each). Germline CDR1 is LGHNA and CDR2 is YSLEER. Trimming removed 2 bases at V and 3 bases at J, with 8 bases between. This CDR3 contains 15 residues.

Note on this clone: At the DNA level, this CDR3 is encoded by other sequences in the same sample as well. The CDR3, as DNA: TGTGCCATCAGGGACAGGGGGTACGAGCAGTACTTC. Amino acids: CAIRDRGYEQYF. The chain combines TRBV10-3 with TRBJ2-7; the match to TRBD1 covers 10 bases. The CDR3 covers 12 residues. CDR1 and CDR2 from the germline V gene are ENHRY and SYGVKD. With V trimmed by 6 bases and J by 4 bases, 0 bases remained unmatched.

This clone came up once. The V and J genes are TRBV11-2 and TRBJ2-1; D may be TRBD2 (5 bases). Trimming shortened V by 6 bases and J by 0 bases, and 12 bases separated the two germline ends. This CDR3 contains 15 residues. The V gene's germline CDR1 is SGHAT and CDR2 FQNNGV. The CDR3 DNA reads TGTGCCAGCAGGCAGGTGGGGAGCTCCTACAATGAGCAGTTCTTC. It specifies CASRQVGSSYNEQFF.

This chain links TRBV5-4 with TRBJ2-5; possibly TRBD1 for D (5 bases). Trimming took 0 bases from V and 4 from J, leaving 10 bases between them. In germline, CDR1 is SGHNT, CDR2 YYREEE (reference sequence). This CDR3 is 14 amino acids long. CDR3 in amino acids: CASSLGGSTETQYF. CDR3 bases: TGTGCCAGCAGCTTGGGGGGCTCGACAGAGACCCAGTACTTC.

The chain uses TRBV5-4 and TRBJ1-3; 9 bases match TRBD1. The CDR3 sequence is 17 residues long. Germline CDR1 is SGHNT and CDR2 is YYREEE (reference sequence). The trim removed 5 bases at V and 2 bases at J, leaving 11 bases unmatched. CDR3 nucleotides: TGTGCCAGCAGTGACCCGGGACAGGGCATAACTGGAAACACCATATATTTT. Translating it yields CASSDPGQGITGNTIYF.

The V and J genes are TRBV11-3 and TRBJ2-3; D is uncertain. The CDR3 length is 15 residues. Trimming pared 1 base from V and 2 bases from J, leaving 10 bases between. The germline CDR1 and CDR2 sequences are SGHNT and YENEEA. The DNA for the CDR3 is TGTGCCAGCAGCTTAGTTTTCGGCACCACAGATACGCAGTATTTT. Its protein is CASSLVFGTTDTQYF.